The clone carrying this TCR beta chain was observed a handful of times. What it binds is unknown. This specimen comes from a study of identical twins. Template switching added a universal primer binding site, and final cDNA carried unique molecular identifiers. TCRdb fed the 5' RACE reads into MiXCR, producing one record per CDR3 protein. In the table there are about 690,000 distinct CDR3 sequences, approximately 6.1% of which are singletons. Study results and caveats: Twins showed weaker excess sharing in their beta out-of-frame sequences. While abundant cord blood beta clonotypes carried fewer insertions, memory repertoires showed no such pattern. The authors drew conclusions from cross-sectional statistical analysis rather than following the same donors.

The sequenced sample consisted of naive T cells sorted from blood. This TCR was recovered from a young man in good health.

The CDR3 loop is CATGTSATYEQYV. The CDR3 DNA is TGTGCCACTGGGACTAGCGCAACCTACGAGCAGTACGTC. The chain recombines TRBV10-3 with TRBJ2-7; 10 nucleotides agree with TRBD2. The CDR3 length is 13 residues. The germline V gene has CDR1 ENHRY and CDR2 SYGVKD. After removal of 10 bases from V and 2 bases from J, the junction contained 5 bases not matched to a gene.